This T cell receptor beta chain was documented in a study of T-cell memory formation after mild COVID-19. TCRdb analysed the 5' RACE reads with MiXCR anew, one entry per CDR3 protein. The sample records roughly 250,000 distinct CDR3 sequences, over 15% being singletons. The CDR3 is 15 residues long. The J segment lost 4 bases and the V segment lost 8 bases, leaving 10 bases of the junction unmatched. The chain joins TRBV12-3 or TRBV12-4 to TRBJ2-3; the match to TRBD1 covers 9 bases. The material sequenced was PBMCs or a T cell subset sorted from them (not recorded which). This clonotype was sampled from a man aged 18-30 years who had mild COVID-19 (a few samples of this study predate the infection). Cell type and time point are not known. CDR3 nucleotide sequence: TGTGCCAGCGCGGGACAGGGAGGGGGCCCAGATACGCAGTATTTT. Translating it yields CASAGQGGGPDTQYF.